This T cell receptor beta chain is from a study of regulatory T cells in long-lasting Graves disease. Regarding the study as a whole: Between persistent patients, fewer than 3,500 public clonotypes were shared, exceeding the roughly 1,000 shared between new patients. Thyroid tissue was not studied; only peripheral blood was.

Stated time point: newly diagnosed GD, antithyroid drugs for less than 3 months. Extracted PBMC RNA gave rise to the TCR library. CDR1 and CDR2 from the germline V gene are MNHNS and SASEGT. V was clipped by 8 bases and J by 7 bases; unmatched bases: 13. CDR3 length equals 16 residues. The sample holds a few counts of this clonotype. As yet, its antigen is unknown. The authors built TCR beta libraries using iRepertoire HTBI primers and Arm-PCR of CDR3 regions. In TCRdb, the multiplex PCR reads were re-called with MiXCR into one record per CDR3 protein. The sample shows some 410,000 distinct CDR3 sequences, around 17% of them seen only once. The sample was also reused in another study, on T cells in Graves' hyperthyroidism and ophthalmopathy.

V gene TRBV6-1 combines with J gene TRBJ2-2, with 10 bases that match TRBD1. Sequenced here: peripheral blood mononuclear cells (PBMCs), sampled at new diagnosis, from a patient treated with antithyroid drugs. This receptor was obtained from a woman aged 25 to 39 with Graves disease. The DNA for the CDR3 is TGTGCCAGCTCCGGACAGGGGGGCAGGTTGAGCGGGGAGCTGTTTTTT. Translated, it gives CASSGQGGRLSGELFF.